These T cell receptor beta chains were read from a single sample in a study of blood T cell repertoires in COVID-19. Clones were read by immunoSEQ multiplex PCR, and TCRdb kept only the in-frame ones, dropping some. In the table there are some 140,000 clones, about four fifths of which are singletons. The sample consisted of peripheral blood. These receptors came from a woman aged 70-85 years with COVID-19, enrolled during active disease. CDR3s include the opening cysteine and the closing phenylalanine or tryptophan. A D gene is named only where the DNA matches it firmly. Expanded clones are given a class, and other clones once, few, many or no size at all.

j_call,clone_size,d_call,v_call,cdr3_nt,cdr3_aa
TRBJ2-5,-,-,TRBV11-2,TGTGCCAGCAGCTTTTTTCGGAGACAAGAGACCCAGTACTTC,CASSFFRRQETQYF
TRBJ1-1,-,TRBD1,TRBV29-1,TGCAGCGTTGACGCGGACAGGCTTTTACGCACTGAAGCTTTCTTT,CSVDADRLLRTEAFF
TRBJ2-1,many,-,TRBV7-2,TGTGCCAGCAGCTTAGTTGGACAGTACAATGAGCAGTTCTTC,CASSLVGQYNEQFF
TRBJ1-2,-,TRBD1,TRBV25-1,TGTGCCAGCAGCGGGACAGGCTATGGCTACACCTTC,CASSGTGYGYTF
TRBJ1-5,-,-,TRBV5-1,TGCGCCAGCAGCTGGGAGGGCAATCAGCCCCAGCATTTT,CASSWEGNQPQHF
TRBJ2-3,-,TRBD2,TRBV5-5,TGTGCCAGCAGCTTTAGCGGGGGGCCGGGAGATACGCAGTATTTT,CASSFSGGPGDTQYF
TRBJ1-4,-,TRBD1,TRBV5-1,TGCGCCAGCAGCCAGGGGACAGGGAACCTTGAAAAACTGTTTTTT,CASSQGTGNLEKLFF
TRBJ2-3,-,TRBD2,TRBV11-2,TGTGCCAGCAGCCGCGGGGGGTCCACAGATACGCAGTATTTT,CASSRGGSTDTQYF
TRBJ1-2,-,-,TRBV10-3,TGTGCCATCAGTGAGTCGGGAGGTGGCTACACCTTC,CAISESGGGYTF
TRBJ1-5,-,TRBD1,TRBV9,TGTGCCAGCAGCGTAGGGGCAGGGGGAGAGCAGCCCCAGCATTTT,CASSVGAGGEQPQHF
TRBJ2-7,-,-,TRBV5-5,TGTGCCAGCAGCTCAGGGACTTACTACGAGCAGTACTTC,CASSSGTYYEQYF
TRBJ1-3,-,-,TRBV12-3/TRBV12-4,TGTGCCAGCACCCTCCGGGGAAACACCATATATTTT,CASTLRGNTIYF
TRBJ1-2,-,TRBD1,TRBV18,TGTGCCAGCTCACCAGACACGGGACAGAGCCAGGGTGGCTACACCTTC,CASSPDTGQSQGGYTF
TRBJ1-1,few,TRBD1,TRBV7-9,TGTGCCAGCAGCCGCGGGACAGGCCTTTTGAACACTGAAGCTTTCTTT,CASSRGTGLLNTEAFF
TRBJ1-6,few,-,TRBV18,TGTGCCAGCTCAACGGAGGGCACTAACCTAAATTCACCCCTCCACTTT,CASSTEGTNLNSPLHF
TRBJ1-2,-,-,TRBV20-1,TGCAGTGCTAGTATCCCCTTAGCTAACTATGGCTACACCTTC,CSASIPLANYGYTF
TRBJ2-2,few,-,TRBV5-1,TGCGCCAGCAGCTTGGATGGAGGCTACACCGGGGAGCTGTTTTTT,CASSLDGGYTGELFF
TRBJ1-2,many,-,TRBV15,TGTGCCACCAGCAGAGGAAGGGAGGATGGCTACACCTTC,CATSRGREDGYTF
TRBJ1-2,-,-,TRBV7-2,TGTGCCAGCAGCTTATTCCCAGGTGGACTCTATGGCTACACCTTC,CASSLFPGGLYGYTF
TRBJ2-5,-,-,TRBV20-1,TGCAGTGCTAGTCCTGGGGTAGCGGAGACCCAGTACTTC,CSASPGVAETQYF
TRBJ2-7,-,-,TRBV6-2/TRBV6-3,TGTGCCAGCAGTTACGGCCCGGGACACTCTACCTACGAGCAGTACTTC,CASSYGPGHSTYEQYF
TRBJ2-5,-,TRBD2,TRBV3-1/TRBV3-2,TGTGCCAGCAGACTAGCGCCGCCGGGGGAGACCCAGTACTTC,CASRLAPPGETQYF
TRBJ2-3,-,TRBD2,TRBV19,TGTGCCAGTAGGACTAGCGGGGGAACGGGTACGCAGTATTTT,CASRTSGGTGTQYF
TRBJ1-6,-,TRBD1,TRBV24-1,TGTGCCTCCTACGGGACAGGCCTTAATTCACCCCTCCACTTT,CASYGTGLNSPLHF
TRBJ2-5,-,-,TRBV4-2,TGTGCCAGCAGCCAAGAGTTCCAGGGCGGTCCCGGCCAAGAGACCCAGTACTTC,CASSQEFQGGPGQETQYF
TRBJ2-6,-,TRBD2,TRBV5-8,TGTGCCAGCAGCAGGGGACTAGTGGTTGGGGCCAACGTCCTGACTTTC,CASSRGLVVGANVLTF
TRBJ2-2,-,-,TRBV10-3,TGTGCCATCAGTGAAAGGCAGGGTCACACCGGGGAGCTGTTTTTT,CAISERQGHTGELFF
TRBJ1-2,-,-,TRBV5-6,TGTGCCAGCAGCCCCGACAGAAACTATGGCTACACCTTC,CASSPDRNYGYTF
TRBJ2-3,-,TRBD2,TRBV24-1,TGTGCCACCAGTGATCCACGGACTAGCGGGGGGACAGATACGCAGTATTTT,CATSDPRTSGGTDTQYF
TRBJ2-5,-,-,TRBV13,TGTGCCAGCAGCTTGTTGGCGGGGAAAGAGACCCAGTACTTC,CASSLLAGKETQYF
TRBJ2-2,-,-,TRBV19,TGTGCCAGTAGTACCAGACAGACTAACACCGGGGAGCTGTTTTTT,CASSTRQTNTGELFF
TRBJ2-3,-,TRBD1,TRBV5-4,TGTGCCAGCAGCCTCGGGACAGGGGAGGGAGATACGCAGTATTTT,CASSLGTGEGDTQYF
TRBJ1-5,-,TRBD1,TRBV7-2,TGTGCCAGCAGCCAGGGACAGCGGACGAATCAGCCCCAGCATTTT,CASSQGQRTNQPQHF
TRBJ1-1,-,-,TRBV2,TGTGCCAGCAGTGAACGGTTAGTGAACACTGAAGCTTTCTTT,CASSERLVNTEAFF
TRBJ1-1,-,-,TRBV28,TGTGCCAGCAGTTCTTCATGGGGGGCTGAAGCTTTCTTT,CASSSSWGAEAFF
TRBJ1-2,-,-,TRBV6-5,TGTGCCAGCAGGCACCGGGGGGCTGGCGGCTACACCTTC,CASRHRGAGGYTF
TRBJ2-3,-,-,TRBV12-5,TGTGCTAGTGCCCTCGGGGCGGGGACCACAGATACGCAGTATTTT,CASALGAGTTDTQYF
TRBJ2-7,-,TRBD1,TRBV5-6,TGTGCCAGCAGCTCCTTAATAGGACAGGGGGCGGCCCACGAGCAGTACTTC,CASSSLIGQGAAHEQYF
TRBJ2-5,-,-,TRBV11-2,TGTGCCAGCAGCCCCGGAGAGACCCAGTACTTC,CASSPGETQYF
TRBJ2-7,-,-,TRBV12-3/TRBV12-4,TGTGCCAGCAGTTCACACAGGGTTTACGAGCAGTACTTC,CASSSHRVYEQYF
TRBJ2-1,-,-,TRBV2,TGTGCCCTTTACTCGGGGAATGAGCAGTTCTTC,CALYSGNEQFF
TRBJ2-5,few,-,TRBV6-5,TGTGCCAGCAGTTACTCGCCAGCGGGCCTCCAAGAGACCCAGTACTTC,CASSYSPAGLQETQYF